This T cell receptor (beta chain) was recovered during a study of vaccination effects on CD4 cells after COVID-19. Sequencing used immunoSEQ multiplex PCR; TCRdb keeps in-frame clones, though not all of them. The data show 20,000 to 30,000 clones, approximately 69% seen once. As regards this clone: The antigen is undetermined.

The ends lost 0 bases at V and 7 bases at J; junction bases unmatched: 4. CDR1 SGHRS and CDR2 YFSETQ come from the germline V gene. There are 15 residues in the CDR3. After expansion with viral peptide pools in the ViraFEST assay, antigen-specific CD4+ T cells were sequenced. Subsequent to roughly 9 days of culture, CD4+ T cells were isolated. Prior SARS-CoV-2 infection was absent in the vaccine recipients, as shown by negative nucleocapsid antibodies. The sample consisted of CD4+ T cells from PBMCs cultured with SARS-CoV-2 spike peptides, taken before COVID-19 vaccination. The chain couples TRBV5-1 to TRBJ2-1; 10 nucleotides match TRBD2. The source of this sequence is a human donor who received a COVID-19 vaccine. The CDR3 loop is CASSLERGGGNEQFF. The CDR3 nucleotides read TGCGCCAGCAGCTTGGAGCGGGGGGGCGGAAATGAGCAGTTCTTC.